Listed below are T cell receptor beta chains from one sample, sequenced in a study of blood T cell repertoires in COVID-19. Here immunoSEQ multiplex PCR was the method, and the copy in TCRdb shows in-frame clones only, minus some. This sample has over 150,000 clones, with about 88% found just once. Specimen: peripheral blood. These receptors came from a woman of 80 years or more with COVID-19, enrolled during active disease. CDR3s include the opening cysteine and the closing phenylalanine or tryptophan. The D gene is left open where the match is weak. Clone size is stated in some rows and not others, as once, few, many or a class when expanded.

clone size	J gene	V gene	D gene	CDR3 protein	CDR3 DNA
.	TRBJ2-7	TRBV7-3	TRBD2	CASSLSGSSSEQYF	TGTGCCAGCAGCTTAAGCGGGAGCTCCTCCGAGCAGTACTTC
.	TRBJ1-5	TRBV16	.	CASSQSGKAVQPQHF	TGTGCCAGCAGCCAATCCGGGAAAGCGGTGCAGCCCCAGCATTTT
.	TRBJ1-1	TRBV6-2/TRBV6-3	TRBD1	CASSLRGENTEAFF	TGTGCCAGCAGTCTCAGGGGGGAGAACACTGAAGCTTTCTTT
.	TRBJ2-5	TRBV7-2	.	CASSLGGQETQYF	TGTGCCAGCAGCTTAGGAGGGCAAGAGACCCAGTACTTC
.	TRBJ2-7	TRBV28	TRBD2	CASSLPSGRALQYF	TGTGCCAGCAGTTTACCTAGCGGGAGGGCCCTCCAGTACTTC
.	TRBJ2-2	TRBV9	.	CASSVDTATGELFF	TGTGCCAGCAGCGTAGATACAGCCACCGGGGAGCTGTTTTTT
once	TRBJ2-5	TRBV7-2	TRBD1	CASSDSGTGVGETQYF	TGTGCCAGCAGCGATAGCGGGACAGGGGTGGGAGAGACCCAGTACTTC
once	TRBJ1-2	TRBV20-1	.	CSATRPGGYTF	TGCAGTGCTACCAGACCGGGTGGCTACACCTTC
.	TRBJ2-1	TRBV7-3	.	CASSLEASSYNEQFF	TGTGCCAGCAGCCTGGAGGCTAGCTCCTACAATGAGCAGTTCTTC
.	TRBJ1-2	TRBV7-2	.	CASSLVTGFRNYGYTF	TGTGCCAGCAGCCTAGTCACGGGGTTCAGAAACTATGGCTACACCTTC
once	TRBJ1-6	TRBV28	.	CASSLGQGLISPLHF	TGTGCCAGCAGTTTAGGGCAAGGTTTGATTTCACCCCTCCACTTT
.	TRBJ2-1	TRBV9	TRBD2	CASSVETSGREQFF	TGTGCCAGCAGCGTAGAAACTAGCGGGAGGGAGCAGTTCTTC
.	TRBJ2-7	TRBV2	.	CASTLVGVGREQYF	TGTGCCAGCACGTTGGTGGGAGTAGGACGCGAGCAGTACTTC
once	TRBJ2-7	TRBV21-1	.	CASRDAFRVRSYEQYF	TGTGCCAGCAGGGATGCCTTTCGGGTCCGCTCCTACGAGCAGTACTTC
.	TRBJ2-7	TRBV28	.	CASTPGLSSYEQYF	TGTGCCAGCACCCCGGGACTTAGCTCCTACGAGCAGTACTTC
.	TRBJ2-2	TRBV9	.	CASSVAGMNTGELFF	TGTGCCAGCAGCGTAGCGGGAATGAACACCGGGGAGCTGTTTTTT
.	TRBJ2-1	TRBV5-1	TRBD1	CASSLSPGQGNNEQFF	TGCGCCAGCAGCTTGTCACCGGGACAGGGTAACAATGAGCAGTTCTTC
.	TRBJ1-4	TRBV5-1	TRBD1	CASSLAPGQANEKLFF	TGCGCCAGCAGCTTGGCCCCGGGACAGGCTAATGAAAAACTGTTTTTT
.	TRBJ2-5	TRBV7-2	TRBD2	CASSLQAGVRETQYF	TGTGCCAGCAGCTTACAAGCGGGAGTACGGGAGACCCAGTACTTC
.	TRBJ2-1	TRBV2	TRBD1	CASRGQYNEQFF	TGTGCCAGCAGGGGACAGTACAATGAGCAGTTCTTC
few	TRBJ2-2	TRBV5-6	TRBD1	CASSLSDRANTGELFF	TGTGCCAGCAGTCTTTCAGACAGGGCTAACACCGGGGAGCTGTTTTTT
.	TRBJ1-2	TRBV4-1	.	CASSQDGGSYTF	TGCGCCAGCAGCCAAGATGGAGGGAGCTACACCTTC
.	TRBJ1-1	TRBV19	.	CASSYVIRGTEAFF	TGTGCCAGTAGTTACGTTATTCGGGGCACTGAAGCTTTCTTT
once	TRBJ1-2	TRBV3-1/TRBV3-2	TRBD1	CASSRGTGGLGYTF	TGTGCCAGCAGCCGTGGGACAGGGGGACTTGGCTACACCTTC
.	TRBJ1-5	TRBV6-5	.	CASRGGLGNQPQHF	TGTGCCAGTAGAGGAGGACTGGGCAATCAGCCCCAGCATTTT
.	TRBJ1-2	TRBV5-1	TRBD1	CASSWTDRDPYGYTF	TGCGCCAGCAGCTGGACTGACAGGGACCCCTATGGCTACACCTTC
.	TRBJ1-3	TRBV6-5	.	CASRSAPGSGNTIYF	TGTGCCAGCAGGAGCGCCCCGGGATCTGGAAACACCATATATTTT
.	TRBJ2-5	TRBV5-1	.	CASSSQGMKETQYF	TGCGCCAGCAGCTCCCAGGGTATGAAAGAGACCCAGTACTTC
.	TRBJ1-1	TRBV27	.	CASSERPEEAFF	TGTGCCAGCAGTGAGCGGCCTGAAGAAGCTTTCTTT
.	TRBJ1-2	TRBV5-4	.	CASSDRTHGYTF	TGTGCCAGCAGCGATCGGACACATGGCTACACCTTC
.	TRBJ2-1	TRBV5-1	TRBD2	CASSAAPGLAGRNEQFF	TGCGCCAGCAGCGCTGCTCCGGGACTAGCGGGGCGGAATGAGCAGTTCTTC
.	TRBJ2-6	TRBV5-4	.	CASSLVSSGANVLTF	TGTGCCAGCAGTCTTGTTAGCTCTGGGGCCAACGTCCTGACTTTC
.	TRBJ1-3	TRBV6-2/TRBV6-3	.	CASSYSSVGVANTIYF	TGTGCCAGCAGTTACTCGTCCGTGGGAGTTGCGAACACCATATATTTT
.	TRBJ1-2	TRBV7-9	TRBD1	CASSDQGVGGYTF	TGTGCCAGCAGCGACCAGGGGGTTGGTGGCTACACCTTC
.	TRBJ1-4	TRBV28	.	CASSLQQVRDEKLFF	TGTGCCAGCAGCCTCCAACAGGTCCGGGATGAAAAACTGTTTTTT
once	TRBJ2-7	TRBV7-2	.	CASSFGGSPREQYF	TGTGCCAGCAGCTTTGGAGGTTCGCCTAGGGAGCAGTACTTC
.	TRBJ1-4	TRBV5-1	TRBD1	CASSRNWGQDEKLFF	TGCGCCAGCAGTAGGAATTGGGGACAGGATGAAAAACTGTTTTTT
.	TRBJ2-1	TRBV6-4	.	CASSPSGGTYNEQFF	TGTGCCAGCAGTCCAAGTGGCGGGACCTACAATGAGCAGTTCTTC